The following is a T cell receptor beta chain sequence with its context. Judged by its sample share, this clonotype qualifies as large (0.1 to 1%). The antigen this receptor binds is unknown. Nothing much larger sits one base from this clone, and base qualities are not available. The record originates from a study of T cell repertoires in aging, cancer and after chemotherapy (dated by TCRdb to between 2018 and 2021). About the investigation overall: The donors fell into six age groups ranging from 30 or younger to 70 or older, and each group had at least three individuals. In the solid tumor group, paired pre- and post-chemotherapy samples were obtained from brain tumor (glioblastoma) patients receiving temozolomide-based therapy. About 8.3 million TCR reads were contained in the full dataset. To look at immunoaging and at how T cells reconstitute after chemotherapy, the study profiled TCR beta repertoires in peripheral blood from both healthy donors and cancer patients. The cohort comprised 200 to 250 cancer patients, over 90 with hematological and approximately 120 with solid cancers, plus 95 healthy donors as a reference group. Here is what the overall study found, with its caveats: In both cancer cohorts, median generation probability rose over the chemotherapy interval, which suggests that the repertoire was reconstituted through rebound thymic output. Compared with age-matched healthy donors, untreated patients with hematological or solid cancers had significantly lower TCR diversity and higher clonality in blood. In healthy donors, the decline in TCR diversity with age was mainly due to loss of richness, whereas in cancer patients loss of evenness also played a role. According to the authors, the repertoire data do not allow conclusions to be drawn about immunological memory after chemotherapy.

TCR beta rearrangements were amplified from genomic DNA extracted from peripheral blood rather than from sorted cells or RNA. Rearranged TRB sequences spanning V, D and J segments were amplified in a multiplex touch-down PCR with a mixed TRB-A/B primer pool. Illumina adapters and sample indices were added to the amplicons in two consecutive PCR reactions performed with Phusion HS II polymerase. Amplicons were gel-purified using the NucleoSpin Gel and PCR Clean-up kit and were subsequently checked with Qubit and an Agilent 2100 Bioanalyzer. Sequencing of the libraries was done on an Illumina MiSeq with paired-end, single-indexed 600-cycle runs. In the paper's pipeline: MiXCR versions 2.12 and 3.0.5 were used to process the TRB sequences. Each unique CDR3 nucleotide sequence was treated as one clone, and only productive sequences with two or more reads were kept. Shannon diversity, evenness, clonality (one minus evenness), and alpha-parameterized diversity profiles from alpha 0 to 5 were included as repertoire metrics. Generation probabilities of clones in paired pre- and post-chemotherapy samples were computed with the IGoR algorithm. Clones were called with MiXCR by TCRdb after fastp trimmed the public reads at Q25, and only in-frame beta chains were retained. Each record represents a unique CDR3 protein, reported with the most common genes and DNA among its rows. The V and J calls come from TCRdb's annotation, not from the publication. The table for this sample lists some 1,600 distinct CDR3 sequences; 24% of them were counted only once. Less than 25% of the sample lies in the top ten.

CDR1 ENHRY and CDR2 SYGVKD were looked up in the germline V gene. Trimming at the junction amounts to 0 bases on V and 4 bases on J, and the germline ends lie 9 bases apart. Spanning cysteine to phenylalanine, the CDR3 consists of 14 amino acids. Left in the record is the CDR3 DNA by itself, 42 bases read in frame from the first base. This chain is built from TRBV10-3 and TRBJ1-1; the D gene cannot be named for sure. Sequenced: blood. The sequence came from a human donor with a solid tumor. At the DNA level, the sequence is TGTGCCATCAGTGAGTCTAGAAGGAGCACTGAAGCTTTCTTT. It translates as CAISESRRSTEAFF.